The subject of this entry is one T cell receptor beta chain. As yet, its antigen is unknown. This CDR3 contains 15 residues. V lost 6 bases and J lost 7; bases outside the gene matches: 10. Germline V gives CDR1 MNHEY, CDR2 SMNVEV (reference sequence). The data belong to a study of T cell responses to AZD1222 COVID-19 vaccine. Regarding the study as a whole: Clonal diversity may have been underestimated, and the donors were mostly white British, with more females than males. Across the whole spike, CD4 TCRs peaked at regions 160-218 and 743-854. Repertoire collection took place solely once the T cell response had peaked.

The table came from immunoSEQ multiplex PCR; TCRdb's copy has only in-frame clones and leaves some out. The table records 13,000 to 15,000 clones, less than 85% of them present only once. The rearrangement links TRBV27 to TRBJ1-5; 9 bases agree with TRBD1. Sequencing was performed on peripheral blood, taken 28 days after the second AZD1222 dose. This sequence originates from an adult who received the AZD1222 COVID-19 vaccine. For the CDR3, the DNA is TGTGCCAGCAGACCCGGGACAGGGAGCGACCAGCCCCAGCATTTT. Residues: CASRPGTGSDQPQHF.